This T cell receptor (beta chain) was captured in a study of T-cell reconstitution after alpha-beta-depleted transplantation in children. This CDR3 is built from 16 residues. Trimming removed 4 bases from V and 3 bases from J; junction bases left unmatched: 11. Germline V gene data show CDR1 as SGHTA and CDR2 as FQGNSA. TCRbeta library preparation incorporated unique molecular identifiers. Via MiXCR, TCRdb re-called the PCR reads, giving one row per CDR3 protein. Of some 400,000 distinct CDR3 sequences in the sample, roughly 22% were seen once. The receptor was derived from a human donor who donated a stem cell graft to a child with acute myeloid leukemia. The V and J genes are TRBV7-2 and TRBJ2-7, with 8 bases matching TRBD2. The starting material was PBMCs from the stem cell graft donor, obtained from the stem cell graft. The CDR3 loop is CASSSSRTSTNYEQYF. CDR3 DNA: TGTGCCAGCAGCTCCTCACGGACTAGCACCAACTACGAGCAGTACTTC.